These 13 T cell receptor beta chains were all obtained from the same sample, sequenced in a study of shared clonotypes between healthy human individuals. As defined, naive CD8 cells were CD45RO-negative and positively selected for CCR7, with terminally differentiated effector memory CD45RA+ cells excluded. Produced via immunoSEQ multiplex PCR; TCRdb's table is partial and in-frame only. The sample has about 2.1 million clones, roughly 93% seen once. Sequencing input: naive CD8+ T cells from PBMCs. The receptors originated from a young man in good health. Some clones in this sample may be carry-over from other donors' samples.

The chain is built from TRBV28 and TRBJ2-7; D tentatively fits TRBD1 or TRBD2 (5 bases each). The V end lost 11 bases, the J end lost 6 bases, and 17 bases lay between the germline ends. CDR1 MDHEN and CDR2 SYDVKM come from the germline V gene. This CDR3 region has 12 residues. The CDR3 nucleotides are TGTGCCGGGGGAAGGGGTGAGGGCGAGCAGTACTTC. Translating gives CAGGRGEGEQYF.

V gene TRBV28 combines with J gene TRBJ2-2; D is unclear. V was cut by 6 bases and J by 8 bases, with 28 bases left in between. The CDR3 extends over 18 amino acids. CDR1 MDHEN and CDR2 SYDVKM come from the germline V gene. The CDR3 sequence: CASSKNLRAPIHLGELFF. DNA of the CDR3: TGTGCCAGCAGCAAAAACCTCCGGGCCCCGATACATCTAGGGGAGCTGTTTTTT. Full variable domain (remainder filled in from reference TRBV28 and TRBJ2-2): DVKVTQSSRYLVKRTGEKVFLECVQDMDHENMFWYRQDPGLGLRLIYFSYDVKMKEKGDIPEGYSVSREKKERFSLILESASTNQTSMYLCASSKNLRAPIHLGELFFGEGSRLTVL.

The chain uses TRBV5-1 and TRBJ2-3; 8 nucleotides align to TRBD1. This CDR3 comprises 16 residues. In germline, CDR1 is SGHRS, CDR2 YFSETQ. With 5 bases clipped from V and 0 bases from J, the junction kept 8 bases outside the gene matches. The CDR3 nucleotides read TGCGCCAGCAGACAGGGGGTCCGGGACAGCACAGATACGCAGTATTTT. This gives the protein CASRQGVRDSTDTQYF.

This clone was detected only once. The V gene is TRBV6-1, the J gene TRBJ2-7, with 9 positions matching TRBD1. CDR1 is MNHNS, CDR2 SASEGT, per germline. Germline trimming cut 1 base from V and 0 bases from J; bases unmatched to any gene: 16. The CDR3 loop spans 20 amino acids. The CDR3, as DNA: TGTGCCAGCAGTGAAGTGGCGAGGGACAGGGTATTAGGGATCTCCTACGAGCAGTACTTC. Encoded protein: CASSEVARDRVLGISYEQYF.

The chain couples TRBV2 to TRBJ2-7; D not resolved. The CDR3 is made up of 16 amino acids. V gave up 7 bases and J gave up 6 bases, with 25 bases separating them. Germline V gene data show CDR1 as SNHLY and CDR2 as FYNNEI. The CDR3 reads CASKDPTNLGLTEQYF. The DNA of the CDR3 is TGTGCCAGCAAAGACCCCACCAACTTAGGTCTAACCGAGCAGTACTTC.

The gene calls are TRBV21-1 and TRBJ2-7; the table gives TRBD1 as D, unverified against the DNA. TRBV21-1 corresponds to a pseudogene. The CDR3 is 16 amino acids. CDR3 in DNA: TGTGCCAGTCCCCCTTTGGGACAGGGGGTATGGTACGAGCAGTACTTC. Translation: CASPPLGQGVWYEQYF.

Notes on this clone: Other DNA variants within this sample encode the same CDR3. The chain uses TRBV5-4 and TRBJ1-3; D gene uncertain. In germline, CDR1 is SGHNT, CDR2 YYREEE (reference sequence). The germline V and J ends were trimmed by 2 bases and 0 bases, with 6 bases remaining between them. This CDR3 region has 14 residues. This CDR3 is CASSFTGSGNTIYF. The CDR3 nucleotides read TGTGCCAGCAGCTTTACGGGCTCTGGAAACACCATATATTTT.

DNA for the CDR3: TGTGCCAGCAGCGCGGGTTTGGGGGGCCCAGATACGCAGTATTTT. Encoded protein: CASSAGLGGPDTQYF. The chain couples TRBV9 to TRBJ2-3, with D tentatively TRBD1 or TRBD2 (6 bases each). V lost 3 bases and J lost 4, with 15 bases in between. This CDR3 region has 15 residues. Per the germline V gene, CDR1 is SGDLS and CDR2 is YYNGEE.

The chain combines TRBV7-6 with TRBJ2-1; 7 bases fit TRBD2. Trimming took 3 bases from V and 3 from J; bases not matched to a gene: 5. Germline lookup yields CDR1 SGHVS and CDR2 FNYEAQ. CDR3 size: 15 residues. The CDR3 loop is CASSFSGNHYNEQFF. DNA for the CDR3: TGTGCCAGCAGCTTCAGCGGGAACCACTACAATGAGCAGTTCTTC.

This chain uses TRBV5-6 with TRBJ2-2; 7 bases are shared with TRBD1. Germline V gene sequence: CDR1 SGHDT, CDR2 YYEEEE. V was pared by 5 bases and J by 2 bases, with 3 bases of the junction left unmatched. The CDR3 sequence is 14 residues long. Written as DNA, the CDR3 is TGTGCCAGCAGAGGGACAGTAAACACCGGGGAGCTGTTTTTT. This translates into CASRGTVNTGELFF.

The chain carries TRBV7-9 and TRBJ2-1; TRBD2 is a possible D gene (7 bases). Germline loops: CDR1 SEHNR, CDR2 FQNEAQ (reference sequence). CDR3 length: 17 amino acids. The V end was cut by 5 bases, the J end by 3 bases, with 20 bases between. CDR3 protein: CASSDSLAGADYNEQFF. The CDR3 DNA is TGTGCCAGCAGCGATTCGCTGGCGGGGGCAGACTACAATGAGCAGTTCTTC.

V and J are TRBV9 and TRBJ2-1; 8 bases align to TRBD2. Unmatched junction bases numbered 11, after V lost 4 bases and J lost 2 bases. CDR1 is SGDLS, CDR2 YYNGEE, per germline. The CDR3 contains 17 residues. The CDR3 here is CASSTTPGTSTYNEQFF. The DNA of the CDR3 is TGTGCCAGCAGCACGACCCCCGGGACTAGTACCTACAATGAGCAGTTCTTC.

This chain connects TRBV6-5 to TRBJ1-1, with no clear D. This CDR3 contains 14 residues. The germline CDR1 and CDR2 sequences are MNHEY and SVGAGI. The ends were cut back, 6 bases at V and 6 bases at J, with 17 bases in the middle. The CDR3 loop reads CASSPKVRSPEAFF. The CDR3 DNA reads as TGTGCCAGCAGCCCCAAAGTGAGATCCCCTGAAGCTTTCTTT.